This T cell receptor beta chain derives from a study of cytomegalovirus exposure and HLA in healthy donors. CDR3 size: 15 residues. V lost 0 bases and J lost 12, with 17 bases in between. Germline V gene data show CDR1 as MNHEY and CDR2 as SVGAGI. Whole-study results and caveats: In a later analysis, specific HLA alleles were associated with approximately 16,000 TCR beta sequences at a 0.05 false discovery rate. An analysis done earlier found most TCR beta V segments productive about 90% or about 30% of the time.

PCR used 60 Vbeta primers and 13 Jbeta primers. Sequencing used immunoSEQ multiplex PCR; TCRdb keeps in-frame clones, though not all of them. The table shows 95,000 to 150,000 clones, with just over 65% occurring only once. Concerning this clone itself: Its matching antigen is unknown.

Participants comprised healthy donors of bone marrow. This sequence was found in a man aged 18 to 30 in good health and CMV-seronegative. The sequenced sample consisted of PBMCs. The chain has TRBV6-5 and TRBJ1-4; D might be TRBD1 (6 bases). CDR3 residues: CASSYSWTASPELFF. CDR3 DNA: TGTGCCAGCAGTTACTCGTGGACAGCTTCCCCGGAACTGTTTTTT.